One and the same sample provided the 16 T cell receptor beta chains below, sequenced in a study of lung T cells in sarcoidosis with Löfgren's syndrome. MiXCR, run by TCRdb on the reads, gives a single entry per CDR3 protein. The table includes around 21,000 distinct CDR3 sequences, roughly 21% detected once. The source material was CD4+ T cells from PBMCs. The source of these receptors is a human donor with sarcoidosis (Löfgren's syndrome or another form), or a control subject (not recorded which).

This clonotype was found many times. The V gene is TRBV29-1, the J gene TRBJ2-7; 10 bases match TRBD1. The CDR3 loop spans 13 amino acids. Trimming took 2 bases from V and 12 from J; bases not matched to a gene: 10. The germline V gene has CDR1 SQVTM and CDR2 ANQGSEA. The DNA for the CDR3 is TGCAGCGTTGAAAAGACAGGGGGCGAAACCCGGTACTTC. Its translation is CSVEKTGGETRYF.

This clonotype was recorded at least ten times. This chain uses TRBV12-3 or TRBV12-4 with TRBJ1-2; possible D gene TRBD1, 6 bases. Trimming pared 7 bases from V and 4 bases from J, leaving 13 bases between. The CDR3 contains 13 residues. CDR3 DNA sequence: TGTGCCAGCACCGACAGGAACTTCTATGGCTACACCTTC. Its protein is CASTDRNFYGYTF.

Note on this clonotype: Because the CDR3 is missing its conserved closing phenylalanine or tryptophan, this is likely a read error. The chain's CDR3 is CAGSLKRGGQGSYEQYS. CDR3 nucleotide sequence: TGTGCCGGCAGCTTAAAGAGAGGGGGACAGGGATCCTACGAGCAGTACTCC. The V and J genes are TRBV11-1 and TRBJ2-7; 9 nucleotides match TRBD1. The germline V gene encodes CDR1 SGHAT and CDR2 FQDESV (reference sequence). The CDR3 has 17 residues.

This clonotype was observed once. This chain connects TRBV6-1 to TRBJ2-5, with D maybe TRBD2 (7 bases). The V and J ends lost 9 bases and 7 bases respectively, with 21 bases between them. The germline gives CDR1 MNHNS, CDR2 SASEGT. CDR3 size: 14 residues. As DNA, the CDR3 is TGTGCCAGGCGGGGAGCGGGGAGCAGGGGGACCCAGTACTTC. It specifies CARRGAGSRGTQYF.

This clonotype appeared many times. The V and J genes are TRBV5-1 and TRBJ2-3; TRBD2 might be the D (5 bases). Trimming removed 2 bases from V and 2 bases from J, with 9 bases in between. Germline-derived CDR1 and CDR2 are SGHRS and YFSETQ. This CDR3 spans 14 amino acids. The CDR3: CASSFGLNTDTQYF. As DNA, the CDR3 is TGCGCCAGCAGCTTCGGACTTAACACAGATACGCAGTATTTT.

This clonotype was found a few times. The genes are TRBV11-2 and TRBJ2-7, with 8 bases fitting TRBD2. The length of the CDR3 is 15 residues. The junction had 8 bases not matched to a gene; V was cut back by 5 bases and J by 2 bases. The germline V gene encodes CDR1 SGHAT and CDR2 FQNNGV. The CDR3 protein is CASSTGLAAAYEQYF. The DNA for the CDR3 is TGTGCCAGCAGCACTGGACTAGCAGCGGCCTACGAGCAGTACTTC. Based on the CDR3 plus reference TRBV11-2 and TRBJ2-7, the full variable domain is EAGVAQSPRYKIIEKRQSVAFWCNPISGHATLYWYQQILGQGPKLLIQFQNNGVVDDSQLPKDRFSAERLKGVDSTLKIQPAKLEDSAVYLCASSTGLAAAYEQYFGPGTRLTVT.

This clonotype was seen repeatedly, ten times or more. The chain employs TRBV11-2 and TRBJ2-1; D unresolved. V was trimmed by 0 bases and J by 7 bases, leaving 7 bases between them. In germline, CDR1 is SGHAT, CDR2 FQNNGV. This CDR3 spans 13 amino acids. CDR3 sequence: CASSLDGRNEQFF. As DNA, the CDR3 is TGTGCCAGCAGCTTAGATGGCAGGAATGAGCAGTTCTTC.

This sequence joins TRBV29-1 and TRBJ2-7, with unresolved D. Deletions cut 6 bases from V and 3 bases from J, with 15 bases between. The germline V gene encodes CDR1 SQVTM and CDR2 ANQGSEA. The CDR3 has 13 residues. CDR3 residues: CSVEPQNGYEQYF. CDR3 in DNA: TGCAGCGTCGAACCGCAGAATGGCTACGAGCAGTACTTC.

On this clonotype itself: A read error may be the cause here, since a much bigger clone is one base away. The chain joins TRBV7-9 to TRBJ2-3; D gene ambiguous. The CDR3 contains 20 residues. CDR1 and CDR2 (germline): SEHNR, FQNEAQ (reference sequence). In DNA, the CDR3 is TGTGCCGGCAGCTTAGTGGATCCAACCCGGCCGGTGGTCGGCACAGATACGCAGTATTTT. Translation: CAGSLVDPTRPVVGTDTQYF.

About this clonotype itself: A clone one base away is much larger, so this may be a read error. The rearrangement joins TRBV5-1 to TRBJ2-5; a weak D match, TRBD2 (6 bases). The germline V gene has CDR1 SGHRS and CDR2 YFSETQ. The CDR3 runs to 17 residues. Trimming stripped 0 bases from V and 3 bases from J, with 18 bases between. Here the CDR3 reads CASSLGPRGRTKETQYF. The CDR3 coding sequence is TGCGCCAGCAGCTTGGGCCCCCGGGGACGGACTAAAGAGACCCAGTACTTC.

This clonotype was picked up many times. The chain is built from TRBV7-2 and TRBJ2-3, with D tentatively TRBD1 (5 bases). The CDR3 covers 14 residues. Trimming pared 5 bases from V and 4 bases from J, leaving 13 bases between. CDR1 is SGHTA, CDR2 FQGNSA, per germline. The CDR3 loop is CASSPTWGADTQYF. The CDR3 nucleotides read TGTGCCAGCAGCCCTACATGGGGCGCAGATACGCAGTATTTT. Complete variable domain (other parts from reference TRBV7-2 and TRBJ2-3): GAGVSQSPSNKVTEKGKDVELRCDPISGHTALYWYRQSLGQGLEFLIYFQGNSAPDKSGLPSDRFSAERTGGSVSTLTIQRTQQEDSAVYLCASSPTWGADTQYFGPGTRLTVL.

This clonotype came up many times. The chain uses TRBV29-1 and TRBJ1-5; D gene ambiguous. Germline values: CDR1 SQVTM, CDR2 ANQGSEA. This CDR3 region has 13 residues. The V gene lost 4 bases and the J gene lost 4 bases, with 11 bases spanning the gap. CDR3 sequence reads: CSVVVGLNQPQHF. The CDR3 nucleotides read TGCAGCGTTGTCGTCGGGTTAAATCAGCCCCAGCATTTT.

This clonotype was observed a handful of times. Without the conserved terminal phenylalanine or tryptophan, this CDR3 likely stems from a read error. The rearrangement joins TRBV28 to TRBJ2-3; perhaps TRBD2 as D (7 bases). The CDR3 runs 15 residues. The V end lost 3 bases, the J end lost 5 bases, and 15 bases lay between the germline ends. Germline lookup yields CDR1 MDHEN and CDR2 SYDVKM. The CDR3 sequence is CASSFMGGRRDTQYS. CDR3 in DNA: TGTGCCAGCAGTTTTATGGGGGGGCGCAGAGATACGCAGTATTCT.

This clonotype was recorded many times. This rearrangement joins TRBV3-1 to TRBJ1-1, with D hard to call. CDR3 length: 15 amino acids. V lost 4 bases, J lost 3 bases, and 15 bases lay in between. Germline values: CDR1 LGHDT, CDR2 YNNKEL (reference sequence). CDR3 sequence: CASSRGGGMHTEAFF. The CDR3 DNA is TGTGCCAGCAGCCGCGGAGGAGGGATGCACACTGAAGCTTTCTTT.

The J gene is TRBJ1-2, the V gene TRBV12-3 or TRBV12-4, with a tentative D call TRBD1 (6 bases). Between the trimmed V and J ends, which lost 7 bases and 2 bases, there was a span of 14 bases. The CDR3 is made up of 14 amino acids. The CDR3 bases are TGTGCCAGCAATGTACCTGGACAGAACTATGGCTACACCTTC. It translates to CASNVPGQNYGYTF.

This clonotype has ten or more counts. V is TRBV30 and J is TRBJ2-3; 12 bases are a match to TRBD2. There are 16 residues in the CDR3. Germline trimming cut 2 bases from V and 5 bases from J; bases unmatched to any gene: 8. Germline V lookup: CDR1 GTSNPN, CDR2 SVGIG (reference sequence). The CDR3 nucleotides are TGTGCCTGGAGTCTAGCGGGAGGGCAGGGGATAGATACGCAGTATTTT. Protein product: CAWSLAGGQGIDTQYF.